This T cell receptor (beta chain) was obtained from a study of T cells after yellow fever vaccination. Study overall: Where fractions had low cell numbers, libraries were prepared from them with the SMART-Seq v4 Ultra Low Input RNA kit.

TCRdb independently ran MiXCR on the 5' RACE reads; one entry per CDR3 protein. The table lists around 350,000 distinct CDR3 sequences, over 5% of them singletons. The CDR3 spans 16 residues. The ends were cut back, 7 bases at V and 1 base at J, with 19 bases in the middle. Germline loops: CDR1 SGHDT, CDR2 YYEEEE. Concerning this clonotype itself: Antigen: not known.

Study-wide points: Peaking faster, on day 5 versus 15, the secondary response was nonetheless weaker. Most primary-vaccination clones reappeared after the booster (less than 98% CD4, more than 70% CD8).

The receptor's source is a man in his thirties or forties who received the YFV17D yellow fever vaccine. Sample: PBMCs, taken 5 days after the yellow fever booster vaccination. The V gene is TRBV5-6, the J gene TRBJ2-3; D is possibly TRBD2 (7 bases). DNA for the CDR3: TGTGCCAGCCTTAGGGGGGGGACTTACCGCACAGATACGCAGTATTTT. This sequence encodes CASLRGGTYRTDTQYF.